Listed below are T cell receptor beta chains from one sample, sequenced in a study of T cell responses to AZD1222 COVID-19 vaccine. Profiling relied on immunoSEQ multiplex PCR, and the TCRdb table lists in-frame clones only, not all of them. The sample carries under 140,000 clones, around 89% recorded once. The specimen comprised peripheral blood, sampled on day 0 of AZD1222 vaccination. Every receptor here comes from an adult in good health. The conserved cysteine and the conserved F or W are not part of the CDR3 here.

TRBJ1-1,TRBV5-1,ASSPRPLGDGLVEAF
TRBJ1-3,TRBV7-9,ASSHAAGRDTIY
TRBJ1-4,TRBV7-6,ASSLEKGSAYEKLF
TRBJ2-7,TRBV10-3,AISVGLAGGEQY
TRBJ2-1,TRBV3-1/TRBV3-2,ASSQEPRFDEQF
TRBJ2-7,TRBV10-3,AISPGQLLNTYEQY
TRBJ2-7,TRBV5-1,ASSLGTSGYEQY
TRBJ2-7,TRBV10-1,ASSEAGSYEQY
TRBJ2-1,TRBV27,ASSLKLAGEQF
TRBJ1-1,TRBV11-2,ASSLRDNEAF
TRBJ2-7,TRBV11-2,ASSLLSFRDGSYEQY
TRBJ2-3,TRBV11-2,ASSLGHSLMGTDTQY
TRBJ2-1,TRBV5-5,ASSLWGSGDGEQF
TRBJ2-2,TRBV10-2,ASSESGLTSGVTGELF
TRBJ2-7,TRBV4-1,ASSQGPEQY
TRBJ2-7,TRBV19,ASRDPGGITDEQY
TRBJ2-5,TRBV11-2,ASSLAPALMETQY
TRBJ1-5,TRBV18,ASSPQGNGPQH
TRBJ2-7,TRBV7-2,ASSLSPGGYEQY
TRBJ2-5,TRBV5-1,ASSLGGGGRETQY
TRBJ1-5,TRBV5-5,ASSLAGPPPQH
TRBJ1-2,TRBV9,ASSSISGQKRYGGYT
TRBJ1-1,TRBV18,ASSPQGGGTEAF
TRBJ2-3,TRBV7-9,ASSLGWWENSPDTQY
TRBJ2-2,TRBV10-2,ASSDRGRNGELF
TRBJ2-7,TRBV7-2,ASSLDQPPYEQY
TRBJ2-7,TRBV11-2,ASSITTGGNGEQY
TRBJ1-2,TRBV20-1,SASPQLANYGYT
TRBJ1-1,TRBV6-5,ASRQYPNTEAF
TRBJ1-5,TRBV2,ASSGQGMSNQPQH
TRBJ1-5,TRBV19,ASSIQGWQPQH
TRBJ1-3,TRBV2,ASSESRSGNTIY
TRBJ1-6,TRBV30,AWVQGANSPLH
TRBJ2-2,TRBV2,ASSQRPGELF
TRBJ1-1,TRBV27,ASSLGSGFTEAF
TRBJ1-1,TRBV2,ASAGQGSAEAF
TRBJ1-5,TRBV12-3/TRBV12-4,ASSLGDTQH
TRBJ2-2,TRBV24-1,ATSEGQGVSATGELF
TRBJ1-1,TRBV11-2,ASSPTGINTEAF
TRBJ2-7,TRBV12-3/TRBV12-4,ASSWGPGIEQY
TRBJ1-1,TRBV27,ASRSTGNTEAF
TRBJ1-1,TRBV29-1,SVRAGAAAEAF
TRBJ1-6,TRBV6-5,ASSYMGRLQSPLH
TRBJ1-6,TRBV6-5,ASSSQNSPLH
TRBJ1-2,TRBV12-3/TRBV12-4,ASNRDNYGYT
TRBJ1-1,TRBV7-9,ASSLLRDRTEAF
TRBJ2-1,TRBV14,ASSPDPYNEQF
TRBJ2-1,TRBV14,ASSQEEARTRSGEQF
TRBJ1-6,TRBV2,ASSDLH
TRBJ2-7,TRBV13,ASSLGLADVAYEQY
TRBJ1-6,TRBV7-9,ASTSRVEFYNSPLH
TRBJ2-2,TRBV6-6,ASSLSAGGSYTGELF
TRBJ2-7,TRBV25-1,ASASVDEQY
TRBJ1-1,TRBV5-1,ASSLVGMTEAF
TRBJ1-2,TRBV6-2/TRBV6-3,ASSPGRGPDYGYT
TRBJ2-5,TRBV4-2,ASSQDRGIGVETQY
TRBJ2-7,TRBV27,ASSLSQGTYEQY
TRBJ2-7,TRBV6-6,ASSWDEAYEQY
TRBJ1-2,TRBV27,ASSPDRVYGYT
TRBJ2-7,TRBV12-3/TRBV12-4,ASSSGGYEQY